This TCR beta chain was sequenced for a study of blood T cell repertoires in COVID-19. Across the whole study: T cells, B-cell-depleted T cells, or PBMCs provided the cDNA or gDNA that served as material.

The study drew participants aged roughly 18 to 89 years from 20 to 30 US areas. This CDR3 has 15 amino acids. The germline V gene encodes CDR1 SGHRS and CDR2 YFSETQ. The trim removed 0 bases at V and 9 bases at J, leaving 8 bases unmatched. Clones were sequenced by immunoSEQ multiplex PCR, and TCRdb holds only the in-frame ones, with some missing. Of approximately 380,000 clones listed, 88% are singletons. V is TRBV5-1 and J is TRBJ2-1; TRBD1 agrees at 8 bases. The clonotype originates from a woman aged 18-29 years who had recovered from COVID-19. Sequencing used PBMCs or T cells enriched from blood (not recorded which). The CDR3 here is CASSLEGQGVGEQFF. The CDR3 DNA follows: TGCGCCAGCAGCTTGGAAGGACAGGGTGTAGGTGAGCAGTTCTTC. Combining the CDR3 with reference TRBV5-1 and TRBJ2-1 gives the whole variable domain KAGVTQTPRYLIKTRGQQVTLSCSPISGHRSVSWYQQTPGQGLQFLFEYFSETQRNKGNFPGRFSGRQFSNSRSEMNVSTLELGDSALYLCASSLEGQGVGEQFFGPGTRLTVL.